Following are 4 T cell receptor beta chains from one sample sequenced in a study of naive and memory T cell subsets. An equimolar mix of two oligonucleotides served as the beta constant-region primer for TRBC1 and TRBC2. The ligated cDNA underwent four PCR rounds using SP2 and nested alpha and beta constant-region primers. TCRdb fed the UMI-ligation and nested PCR reads into MiXCR, producing one record per CDR3 protein. The table shows over 100,000 distinct CDR3 sequences, with 30% to 45% occurring only once. The sample was central memory CD4+ T cells from blood. These receptors all come from a human donor in good health.

CDR3 residues: CASSLADTSYNEQFF. DNA of the CDR3: TGTGCCAGCAGTTTAGCCGATACCTCCTACAATGAGCAGTTCTTC. The chain links TRBV9 to TRBJ2-1; D not certain. From germline, CDR1 is SGDLS and CDR2 YYNGEE. The ends were cut back, 5 bases at V and 0 bases at J, with 12 bases in the middle. The CDR3 has 15 residues.

The rearrangement uses TRBV18 and TRBJ1-5; D gene ambiguous. CDR3 length: 13 residues. The V gene's germline CDR1 is KGHSH and CDR2 LQKENI. V lost 0 bases and J lost 3, with 3 bases in between. The CDR3 nucleotides are TGTGCCAGCTCACCACCGGACAATCAGCCCCAGCATTTT. Translation: CASSPPDNQPQHF.

V and J are TRBV28 and TRBJ1-1; 11 bases are shared with TRBD1. This CDR3 has 13 amino acids. V lost 5 bases, J lost 8 bases, and 4 bases stayed unmatched. Germline lookup yields CDR1 MDHEN and CDR2 SYDVKM. The CDR3 loop reads CASSRTGGREAFF. DNA for the CDR3: TGTGCCAGCAGTAGGACAGGGGGCAGGGAAGCTTTCTTT.

The chain recombines TRBV6-5 with TRBJ2-7; D not certain. Germline V CDR1 and CDR2: MNHEY, SVGAGI. Trimming took 10 bases from V and 4 from J, leaving 17 bases between them. The CDR3 contains 13 residues. This chain's CDR3 is CATKRGSPYEQYF. DNA of the CDR3: TGTGCCACCAAAAGAGGTTCCCCATACGAGCAGTACTTC.